This T cell receptor beta chain came from a study of T cell changes during pregnancy in multiple sclerosis (dated by TCRdb to the late 2010s). As for the study more broadly: Changes in the T cell repertoire over the course of pregnancy were examined in this study in women with multiple sclerosis.

The CDR3 goes from the cysteine to the phenylalanine over 16 residues. The sequence is cut down to CDR3 DNA, 48 bases in frame from base 1. CDR1 is given as LGHNA and CDR2 as YNFKEQ, both from the germline V gene. Trimmed from V: 0 bases; trimmed from J: 4 bases; junction bases lacking a gene match: 6. Comment on this clone: Its binding antigen is unknown. The input lacks base qualities; no much larger clone sits a single base away.

Library construction relied on the immunoSEQ multiplex PCR assay. Held by TCRdb, this immuneACCESS table contains in-frame sequences only and omits some clones. Under half of the omission traces to an unresolved V gene where checked; the cause of the rest is unknown. Recorded for this sample are over 35,000 clones; around nine tenths of them occurred a single time. The ten biggest clones cover roughly 0.87% of the sample. Specimen: CD4+ T cells from peripheral blood mononuclear cells, collected after pregnancy. The origin of this receptor is a female donor with multiple sclerosis, enrolled in a pregnancy study. The chain couples TRBV4-2 to TRBJ2-7, with 10 junctional bases fitting TRBD2. Here is the DNA: TGTGCCAGCAGCCAAGATTGGGCTAGCGGGGGTTACGAGCAGTACTTC. This sequence encodes CASSQDWASGGYEQYF.